This T cell receptor beta chain was identified during a study of cytomegalovirus exposure and HLA in healthy donors. The trim removed 3 bases at V and 4 bases at J, leaving 4 bases unmatched. The CDR3 consists of 14 residues. Germline V lookup: CDR1 WNHNN, CDR2 SYGVQD (reference sequence). The PCR used 60 Vbeta and 13 Jbeta primers. The assay was immunoSEQ multiplex PCR, and TCRdb's table has in-frame clones only and misses some. The sample has about 190,000 clones, about 80% seen once. The TCR sequence derives from a woman between 18 and 30 years old in good health and CMV-seropositive. The sequenced sample consisted of PBMCs. The chain joins TRBV10-1 to TRBJ2-3, with 7 bases lining up with TRBD1. In DNA form, the CDR3 reads TGCGCCAGCAGTGATAGCACAGGGGCAGATACGCAGTATTTT. It specifies CASSDSTGADTQYF.